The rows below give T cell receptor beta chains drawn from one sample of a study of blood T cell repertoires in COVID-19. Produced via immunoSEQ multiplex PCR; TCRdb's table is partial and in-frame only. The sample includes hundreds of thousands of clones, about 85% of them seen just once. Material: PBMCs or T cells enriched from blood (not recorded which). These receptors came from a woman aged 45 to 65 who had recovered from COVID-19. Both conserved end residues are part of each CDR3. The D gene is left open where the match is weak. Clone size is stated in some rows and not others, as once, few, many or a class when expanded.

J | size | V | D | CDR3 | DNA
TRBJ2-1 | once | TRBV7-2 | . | CASSSYHNEQFF | TGTGCCAGCAGCTCCTACCACAATGAGCAGTTCTTC
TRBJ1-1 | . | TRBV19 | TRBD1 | CASSTRQGSTEAFF | TGTGCCAGTAGTACACGACAGGGGAGCACTGAAGCTTTCTTT
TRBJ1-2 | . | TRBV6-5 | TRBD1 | CASRRQGGNYGYTF | TGTGCCAGCAGACGACAGGGCGGTAACTATGGCTACACCTTC
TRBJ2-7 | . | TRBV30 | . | CAWSQGGHPYEQYF | TGTGCCTGGAGTCAGGGGGGACACCCCTACGAGCAGTACTTC
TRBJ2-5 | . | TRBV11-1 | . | CASSLMWFGETQYF | TGTGCCAGCAGCCTAATGTGGTTTGGAGAGACCCAGTACTTC
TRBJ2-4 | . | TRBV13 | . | CASSFGEGNIQYF | TGTGCCAGCAGCTTCGGGGAAGGGAACATTCAGTACTTC
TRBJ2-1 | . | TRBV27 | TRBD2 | CASRTSGIYNEQFF | TGTGCCAGCAGGACTAGCGGGATCTACAATGAGCAGTTCTTC
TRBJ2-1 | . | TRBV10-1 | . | CASSEDYKRSKKSAYNEQFF | TGCGCCAGCAGTGAAGATTACAAGCGGAGCAAGAAATCGGCCTACAATGAGCAGTTCTTC
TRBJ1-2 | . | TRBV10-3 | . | CAISLGQSYGYTF | TGTGCCATCAGTCTGGGCCAGAGCTATGGCTACACCTTC
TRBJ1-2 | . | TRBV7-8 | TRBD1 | CASSARTGNYGYTF | TGTGCCAGCAGCGCTCGGACAGGGAACTATGGCTACACCTTC
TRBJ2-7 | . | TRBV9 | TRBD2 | CASSVSGTSGLYEQYF | TGTGCCAGCAGCGTCTCCGGGACTAGCGGATTATACGAGCAGTACTTC
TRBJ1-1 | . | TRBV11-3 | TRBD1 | CASSAGQGAMNTEAFF | TGTGCCAGCAGCGCGGGACAGGGAGCTATGAACACTGAAGCTTTCTTT
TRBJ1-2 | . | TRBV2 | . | CASSRSYGYTF | TGTGCCAGCAGCAGGTCCTATGGCTACACCTTC
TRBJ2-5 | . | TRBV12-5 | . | CASGLESGPGETQYF | TGTGCTAGTGGTTTGGAAAGCGGTCCGGGTGAGACCCAGTACTTC
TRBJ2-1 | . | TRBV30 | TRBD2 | CAWSAGIAGMNEQFF | TGTGCCTGGAGTGCCGGAATAGCGGGAATGAATGAGCAGTTCTTC
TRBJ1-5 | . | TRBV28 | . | CASTVPQGGNQPQHF | TGTGCCAGCACCGTACCTCAGGGTGGCAATCAGCCCCAGCATTTT
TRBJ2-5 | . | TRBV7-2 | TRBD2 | CASRQGAGDETQYF | TGTGCCAGCAGACAAGGGGCGGGAGATGAGACCCAGTACTTC
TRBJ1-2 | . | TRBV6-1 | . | CASSEWADYGYTF | TGTGCCAGCAGTGAATGGGCAGACTATGGCTACACCTTC
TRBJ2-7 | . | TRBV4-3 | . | CASSQVWDSNYEQYF | TGCGCCAGCAGCCAAGTTTGGGACTCAAACTACGAGCAGTACTTC
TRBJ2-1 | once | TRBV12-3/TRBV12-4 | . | CASSLGGNEQFF | TGTGCCAGCAGTTTAGGCGGGAATGAGCAGTTCTTC
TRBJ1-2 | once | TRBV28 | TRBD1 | CASSLDRVKNYGYTF | TGTGCCAGCAGCCTAGACAGGGTTAAGAACTATGGCTACACCTTC
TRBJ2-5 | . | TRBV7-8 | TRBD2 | CASRDPRSGRQETQYF | TGTGCCAGCAGGGACCCGCGTAGCGGGAGGCAAGAGACCCAGTACTTC
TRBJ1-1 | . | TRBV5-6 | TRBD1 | CASRSGTGGMNTEAFF | TGTGCCAGCAGATCCGGGACAGGGGGCATGAACACTGAAGCTTTCTTT
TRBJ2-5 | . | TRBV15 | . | CATSRDSTAFQETQYF | TGTGCCACCAGCAGAGATAGCACCGCCTTCCAAGAGACCCAGTACTTC
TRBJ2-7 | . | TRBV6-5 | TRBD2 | CASSYSTSGSYEQYF | TGTGCCAGCAGTTACTCGACTAGCGGGAGTTACGAGCAGTACTTC
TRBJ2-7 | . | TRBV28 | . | CASSFAGVLSYEQYF | TGTGCCAGCAGTTTCGCAGGGGTCTTGTCCTACGAGCAGTACTTC
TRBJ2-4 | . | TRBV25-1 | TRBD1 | CASSVGGGGNIQYF | TGTGCCAGCAGTGTAGGGGGCGGTGGGAACATTCAGTACTTC